Given below is one T cell receptor beta chain in context. It may be a read error: a sequence one base away is much more abundant. The CDR3 covers 16 residues. V was pared by 1 base and J by 6 bases, with 17 bases between. Germline lookup yields CDR1 SGHTA and CDR2 FQGNSA. Library preparation (for TCRbeta) was performed with unique molecular identifiers. TCRdb ran MiXCR on the PCR reads and lists one entry per CDR3 protein. The repertoire holds about 110,000 distinct CDR3 sequences, with approximately 10% as singletons. This entry comes from a study of T-cell reconstitution after alpha-beta-depleted transplantation in children.

This TCR was sampled from a human donor who donated a stem cell graft to a child with acute lymphoblastic leukemia. The specimen was PBMCs from the stem cell graft donor, collected from the stem cell graft. The V gene is TRBV7-2, the J gene TRBJ2-3; possibly TRBD1 for D (6 bases). The CDR3 spells CASSLGGTWSTDTQYF. As DNA, the CDR3 is TGTGCCAGCAGCTTAGGGGGGACATGGAGTACTGATACGCAGTATTTT.